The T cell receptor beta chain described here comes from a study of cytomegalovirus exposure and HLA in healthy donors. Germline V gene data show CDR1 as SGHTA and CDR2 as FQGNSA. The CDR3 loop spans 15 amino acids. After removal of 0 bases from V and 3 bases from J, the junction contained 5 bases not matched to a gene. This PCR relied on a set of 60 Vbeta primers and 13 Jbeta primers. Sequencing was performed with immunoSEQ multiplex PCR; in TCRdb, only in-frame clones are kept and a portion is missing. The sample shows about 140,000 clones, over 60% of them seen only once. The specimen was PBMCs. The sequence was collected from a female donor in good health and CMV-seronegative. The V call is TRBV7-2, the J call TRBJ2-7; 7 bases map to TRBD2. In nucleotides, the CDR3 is TGTGCCAGCAGCTTAGCGGGGGGGGTAGGCTACGAGCAGTACTTC. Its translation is CASSLAGGVGYEQYF.